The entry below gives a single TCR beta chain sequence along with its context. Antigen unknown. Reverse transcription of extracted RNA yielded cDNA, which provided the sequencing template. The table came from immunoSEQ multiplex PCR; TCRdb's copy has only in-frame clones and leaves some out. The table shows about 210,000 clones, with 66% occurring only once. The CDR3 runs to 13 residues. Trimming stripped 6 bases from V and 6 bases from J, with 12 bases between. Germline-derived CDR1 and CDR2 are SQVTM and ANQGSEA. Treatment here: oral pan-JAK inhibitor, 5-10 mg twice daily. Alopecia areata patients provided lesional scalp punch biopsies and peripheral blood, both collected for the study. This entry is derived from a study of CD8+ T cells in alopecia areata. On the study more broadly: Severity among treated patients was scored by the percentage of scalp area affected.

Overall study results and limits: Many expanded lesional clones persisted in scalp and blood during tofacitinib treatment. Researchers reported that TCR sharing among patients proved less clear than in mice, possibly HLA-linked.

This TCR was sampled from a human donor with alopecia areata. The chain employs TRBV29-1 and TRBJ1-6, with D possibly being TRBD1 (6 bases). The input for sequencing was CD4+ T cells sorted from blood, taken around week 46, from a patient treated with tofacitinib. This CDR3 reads CSVRGPSNSPLHF. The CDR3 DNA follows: TGCAGCGTGCGGGGGCCCAGTAATTCACCCCTCCACTTT.